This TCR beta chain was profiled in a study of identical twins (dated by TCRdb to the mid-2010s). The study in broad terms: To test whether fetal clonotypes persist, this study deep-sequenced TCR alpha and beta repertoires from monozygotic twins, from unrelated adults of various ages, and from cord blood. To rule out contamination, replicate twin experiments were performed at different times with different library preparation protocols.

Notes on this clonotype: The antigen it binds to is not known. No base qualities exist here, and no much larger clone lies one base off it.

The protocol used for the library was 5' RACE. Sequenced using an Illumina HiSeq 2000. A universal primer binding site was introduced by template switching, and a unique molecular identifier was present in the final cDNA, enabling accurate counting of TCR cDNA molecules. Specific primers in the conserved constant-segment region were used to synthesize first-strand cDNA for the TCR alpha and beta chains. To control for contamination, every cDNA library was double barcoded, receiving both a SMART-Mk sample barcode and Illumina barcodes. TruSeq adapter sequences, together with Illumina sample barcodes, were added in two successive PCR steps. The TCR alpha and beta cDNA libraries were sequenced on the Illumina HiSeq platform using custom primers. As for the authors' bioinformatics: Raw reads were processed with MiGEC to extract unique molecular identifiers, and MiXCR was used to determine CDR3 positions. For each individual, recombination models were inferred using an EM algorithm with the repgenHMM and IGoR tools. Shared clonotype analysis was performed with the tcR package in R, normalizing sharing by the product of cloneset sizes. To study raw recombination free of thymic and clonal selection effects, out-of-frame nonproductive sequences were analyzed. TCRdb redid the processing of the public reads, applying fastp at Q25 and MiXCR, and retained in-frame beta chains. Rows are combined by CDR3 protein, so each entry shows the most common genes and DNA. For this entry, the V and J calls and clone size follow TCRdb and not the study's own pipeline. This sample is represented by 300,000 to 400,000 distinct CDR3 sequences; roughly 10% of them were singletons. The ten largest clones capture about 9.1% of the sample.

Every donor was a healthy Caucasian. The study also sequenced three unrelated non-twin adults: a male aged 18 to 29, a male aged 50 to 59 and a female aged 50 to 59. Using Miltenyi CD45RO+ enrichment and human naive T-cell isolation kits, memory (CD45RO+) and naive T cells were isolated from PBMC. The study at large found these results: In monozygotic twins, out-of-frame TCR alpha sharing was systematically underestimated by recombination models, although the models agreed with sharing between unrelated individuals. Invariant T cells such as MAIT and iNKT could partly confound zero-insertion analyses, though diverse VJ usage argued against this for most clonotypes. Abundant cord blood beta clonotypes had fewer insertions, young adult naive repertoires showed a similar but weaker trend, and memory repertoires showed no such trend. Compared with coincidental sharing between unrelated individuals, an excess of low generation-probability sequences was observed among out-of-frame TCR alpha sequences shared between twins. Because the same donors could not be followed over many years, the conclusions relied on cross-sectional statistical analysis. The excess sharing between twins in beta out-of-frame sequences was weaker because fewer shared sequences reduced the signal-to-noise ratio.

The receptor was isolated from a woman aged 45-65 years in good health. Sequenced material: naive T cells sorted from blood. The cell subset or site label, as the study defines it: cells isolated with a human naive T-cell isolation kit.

The CDR3 amino acid sequence is: CASGTGLAEGNQPQHF. The sequence in DNA is TGTGCCAGCGGAACGGGACTCGCGGAGGGCAATCAGCCCCAGCATTTT. Recombination joined TRBV6-5 with TRBJ1-5; matching of 5 bases hints at TRBD1 as the D gene. The CDR3 holds 16 amino acids from the cysteine to the phenylalanine. CDR3 DNA is the only sequence kept; it has 48 bases, read in frame from the first base. V was cut back by 8 bases and J by 2 bases, leaving a gap of 19 bases between them. Per the germline V gene, MNHEY is the CDR1 and SVGAGI is the CDR2.